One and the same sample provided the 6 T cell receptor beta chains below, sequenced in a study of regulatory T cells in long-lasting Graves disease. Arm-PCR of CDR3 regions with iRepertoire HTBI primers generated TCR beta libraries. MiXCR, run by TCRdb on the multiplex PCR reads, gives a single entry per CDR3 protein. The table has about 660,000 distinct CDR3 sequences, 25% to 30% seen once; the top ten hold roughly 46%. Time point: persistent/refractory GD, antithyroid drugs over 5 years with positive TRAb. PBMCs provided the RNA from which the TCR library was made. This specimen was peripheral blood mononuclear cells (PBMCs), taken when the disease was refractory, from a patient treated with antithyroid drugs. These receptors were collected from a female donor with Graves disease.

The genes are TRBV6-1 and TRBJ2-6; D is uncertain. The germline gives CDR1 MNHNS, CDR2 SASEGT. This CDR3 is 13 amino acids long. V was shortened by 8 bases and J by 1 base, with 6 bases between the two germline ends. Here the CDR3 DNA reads TGTGCCAGCGGTAGATCTGGGGCCAACGTCCTGACTTTC. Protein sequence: CASGRSGANVLTF.

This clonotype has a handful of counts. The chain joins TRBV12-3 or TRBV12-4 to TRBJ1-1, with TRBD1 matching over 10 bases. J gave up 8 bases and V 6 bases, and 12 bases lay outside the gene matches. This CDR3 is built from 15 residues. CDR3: CASSKDRGRHWEAFF. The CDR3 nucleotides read TGTGCCAGCAGCAAGGACAGGGGGAGACATTGGGAAGCTTTCTTT.

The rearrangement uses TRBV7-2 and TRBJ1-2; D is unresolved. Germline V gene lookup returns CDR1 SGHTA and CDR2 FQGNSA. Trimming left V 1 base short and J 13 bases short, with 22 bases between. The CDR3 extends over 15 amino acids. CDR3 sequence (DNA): TGTGCCAGCAGCTTAGTGCCGGCGGCAGCCACCCATATCACCTTC. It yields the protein CASSLVPAAATHITF.

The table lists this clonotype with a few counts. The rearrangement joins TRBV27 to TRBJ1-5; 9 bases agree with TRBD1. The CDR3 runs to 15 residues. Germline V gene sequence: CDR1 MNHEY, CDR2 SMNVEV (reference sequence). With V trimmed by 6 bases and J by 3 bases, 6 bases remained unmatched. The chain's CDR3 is CASSTDRGDNQPQHF. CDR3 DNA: TGTGCCAGCAGCACGGACAGGGGCGACAATCAGCCCCAGCATTTT.

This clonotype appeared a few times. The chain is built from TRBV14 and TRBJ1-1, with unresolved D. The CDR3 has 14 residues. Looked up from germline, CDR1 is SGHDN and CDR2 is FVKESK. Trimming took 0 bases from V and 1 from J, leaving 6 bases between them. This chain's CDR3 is CASSQDSGNTEAFF. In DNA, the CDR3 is TGTGCCAGCAGCCAAGATTCTGGGAACACTGAAGCTTTCTTT. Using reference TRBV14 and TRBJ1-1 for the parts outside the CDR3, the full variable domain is EAGVTQFPSHSVIEKGQTVTLRCDPISGHDNLYWYRRVMGKEIKFLLHFVKESKQDESGMPNNRFLAERTGGTYSTLKVQPAELEDSGVYFCASSQDSGNTEAFFGQGTRLTVV.

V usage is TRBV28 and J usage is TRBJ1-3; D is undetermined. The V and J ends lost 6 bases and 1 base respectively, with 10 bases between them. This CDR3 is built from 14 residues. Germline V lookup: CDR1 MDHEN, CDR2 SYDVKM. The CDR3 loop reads CASSPAGSGNTIYF. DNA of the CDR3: TGTGCCAGCAGCCCCGCGGGGTCTGGAAACACCATATATTTT.